The T cell receptor (beta chain) described here comes from a study of T cell responses to AZD1222 COVID-19 vaccine. Looked up from germline, CDR1 is SNHLY and CDR2 is FYNNEI. The ends were cut back, 7 bases at V and 6 bases at J, with 13 bases in the middle. The CDR3 runs to 13 residues. The method was immunoSEQ multiplex PCR; TCRdb's version includes in-frame clones alone and lacks a portion of them. The sample yields some 120,000 clones, around nine tenths seen once. Remarks on this clone: Its specificity is not known.

General observations from the study: In all cases, repertoires were sampled only after the peak T cell response. Variant regions that are unmutated are reportedly the target of nearly half of spike-specific TCRs.

This clonotype was sampled from an adult in good health. The chain employs TRBV2 and TRBJ2-1; D perhaps matches TRBD2 (6 bases). The source material was peripheral blood, sampled on day 0 of AZD1222 vaccination. CDR3 protein: CASTGGSINEQFF. The CDR3 nucleotides are TGTGCCAGCACTGGGGGGTCTATCAATGAGCAGTTCTTC.